The present T cell receptor (beta chain) was sequenced within a study of T cell responses to AZD1222 COVID-19 vaccine. V lost 0 bases, J lost 7 bases, and 10 bases lay in between. The CDR3 consists of 15 residues. Germline CDR1 is SGHNT and CDR2 is YENEEA. Libraries were prepared by immunoSEQ multiplex PCR; TCRdb keeps only in-frame clonotypes and omits some of them. The top ten clones hold 10% of a sample with more than 80,000 clones, about 91% of them seen once. The receptor comes from an adult in good health. The material sequenced was peripheral blood, taken on day 0 of MenACWY control vaccination. The J gene is TRBJ1-6, the V gene TRBV11-3; no reliable D call. The CDR3 DNA reads as TGTGCCAGCAGCTTAGATGGGGATGAGAATTCACCCCTCCACTTT. Residues: CASSLDGDENSPLHF. The variable domain in full, completed from reference TRBV11-3 and TRBJ1-6, reads EAGVVQSPRYKIIEKKQPVAFWCNPISGHNTLYWYLQNLGQGPELLIRYENEEAVDDSQLPKDRFSAERLKGVDSTLKIQPAELGDSAVYLCASSLDGDENSPLHFGNGTRLTVT.